The present T cell receptor beta chain was sequenced within a study of blood T cell repertoires in COVID-19. Study information: Material from acute and convalescent COVID-19 was sourced from the United States, Italy and Spain.

In the original processing: Amplification of reference gene primers provided the estimated nucleated cell counts. Some clones are missing from TCRdb's copy, which holds only in-frame ones; the method was immunoSEQ multiplex PCR. The DNA was the basis for D and trimming; V, J and clone size are from that table. The sample carries over 90,000 clones, 87% recorded once. Germline values: CDR1 SGHTA, CDR2 FQGNSA. This CDR3 comprises 14 residues. V gave up 5 bases and J gave up 5 bases, with 15 bases separating them. What was sequenced was peripheral blood. The clonotype was recovered from a woman aged 45-65 years with COVID-19, enrolled during active disease. This chain links TRBV7-2 with TRBJ1-1, with a weak D call TRBD1 (6 bases). The DNA of the CDR3 is TGTGCCAGCAGCAGATCCGCAGGGGATACTGAAGCTTTCTTT. Translation gives CASSRSAGDTEAFF.